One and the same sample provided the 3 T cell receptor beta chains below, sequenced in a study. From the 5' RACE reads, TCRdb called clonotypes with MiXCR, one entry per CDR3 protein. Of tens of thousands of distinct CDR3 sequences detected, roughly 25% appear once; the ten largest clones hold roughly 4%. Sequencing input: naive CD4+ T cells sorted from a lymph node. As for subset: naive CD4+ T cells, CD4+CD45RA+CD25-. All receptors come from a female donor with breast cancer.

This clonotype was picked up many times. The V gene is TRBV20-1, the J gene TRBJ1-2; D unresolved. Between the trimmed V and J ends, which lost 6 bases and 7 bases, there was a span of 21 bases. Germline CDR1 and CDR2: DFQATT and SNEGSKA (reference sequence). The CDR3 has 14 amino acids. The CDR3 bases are TGCAGTGCCGGAGGGTCCCTTGCGAGCGGTGGCTACACCTTC. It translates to CSAGGSLASGGYTF.

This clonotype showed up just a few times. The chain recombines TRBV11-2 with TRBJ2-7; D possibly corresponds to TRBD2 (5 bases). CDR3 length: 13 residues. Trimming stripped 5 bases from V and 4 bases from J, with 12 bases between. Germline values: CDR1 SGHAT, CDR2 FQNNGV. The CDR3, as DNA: TGTGCCAGCAGCACTACTAGGATTTACGAGCAGTACTTC. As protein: CASSTTRIYEQYF. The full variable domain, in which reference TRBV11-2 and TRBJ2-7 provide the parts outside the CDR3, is EAGVAQSPRYKIIEKRQSVAFWCNPISGHATLYWYQQILGQGPKLLIQFQNNGVVDDSQLPKDRFSAERLKGVDSTLKIQPAKLEDSAVYLCASSTTRIYEQYFGPGTRLTVT.

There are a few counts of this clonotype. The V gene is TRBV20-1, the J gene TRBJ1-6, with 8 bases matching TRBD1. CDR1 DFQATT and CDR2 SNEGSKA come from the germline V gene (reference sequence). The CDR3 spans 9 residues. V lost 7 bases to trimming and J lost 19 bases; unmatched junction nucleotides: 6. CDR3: CSVAGQAHF. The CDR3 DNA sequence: TGCAGTGTAGCGGGACAGGCTCACTTT.